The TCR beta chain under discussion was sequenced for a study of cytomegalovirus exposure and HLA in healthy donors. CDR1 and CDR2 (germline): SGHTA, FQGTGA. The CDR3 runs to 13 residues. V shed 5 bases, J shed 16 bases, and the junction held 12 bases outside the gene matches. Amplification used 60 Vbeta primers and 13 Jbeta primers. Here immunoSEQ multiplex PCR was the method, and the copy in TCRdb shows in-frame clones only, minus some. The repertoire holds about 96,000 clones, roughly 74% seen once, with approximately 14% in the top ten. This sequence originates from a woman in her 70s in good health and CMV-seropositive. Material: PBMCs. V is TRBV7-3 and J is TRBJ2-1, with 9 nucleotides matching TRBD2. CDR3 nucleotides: TGTGCCAGCAGCACTGGAGCTAGCGGGGCCCCATTCTTC. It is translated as CASSTGASGAPFF.